What follows describes a single T cell receptor (beta chain). Per the germline V gene, CDR1 is SQVTM and CDR2 is ANQGSEA. Trimming shortened V by 1 base and J by 0 bases, and 13 bases separated the two germline ends. This CDR3 is 15 amino acids long. The sample originates from a study of blood T cell repertoires in COVID-19. Study background: Material from acute and convalescent COVID-19 was sourced from the United States, Italy and Spain.

Authors' analysis steps: Reference gene primer amplification yielded estimated nucleated cell counts. Some clones are missing from TCRdb's copy, which holds only in-frame ones; the method was immunoSEQ multiplex PCR. The V and J calls and clone size come from that table; D and trimming were worked out from the DNA. Altogether 100,000 to 150,000 clones are present, roughly 89% being singletons, with the ten largest covering roughly 4.3%. V usage is TRBV29-1 and J usage is TRBJ2-7; perhaps TRBD1 as D (5 bases). This TCR derives from a man in his sixties with COVID-19, enrolled during active disease. Input material: peripheral blood. The DNA for the CDR3 is TGCAGCGTTGAAGGCGGAGCAGGGCACTCCTACGAGCAGTACTTC. It translates to CSVEGGAGHSYEQYF.